This T cell receptor beta chain is drawn from a study of T-cell reconstitution after alpha-beta-depleted transplantation in children. Findings of the study overall: Surviving recipient cells, namely T cells and thymic progenitors, were the source of high day-60 TCRbeta diversity in some patients. One year after transplant, T-cell counts and diversity came mostly from newly produced T cells. Two months or so post-transplant, alpha-beta T cells reportedly derived from several hundred expanded graft clones.

This sample's TCRbeta library carried unique molecular identifier barcodes. Via MiXCR, TCRdb re-called the PCR reads, giving one row per CDR3 protein. There are 120,000 to 150,000 distinct CDR3 sequences in the sample; 8% to 10% occur only once, and 15% to 20% lies in the top ten. In its sample, this clonotype was seen many times. What it binds is unknown. The source material was PBMCs, mostly from graft donor cells, sampled 180 days after TCRalphabeta/CD19-depleted stem cell transplant. The clonotype was recovered from a female patient aged 2 to 10 who had a stem cell transplant for congenital amegakaryocytic thrombocytopenia, so the T cells may come from the graft donor.

The CDR3 spells CASSPLQERTPPLHF. The CDR3 DNA reads as TGTGCCAGCTCACCACTACAGGAAAGGACGCCACCCCTCCACTTT. The J gene is TRBJ1-6, the V gene TRBV18; D perhaps matches TRBD1 (5 bases). Trimming shortened V by 1 base and J by 11 bases, and 15 bases separated the two germline ends. Germline-derived CDR1 and CDR2 are KGHSH and LQKENI. This CDR3 has 15 amino acids.